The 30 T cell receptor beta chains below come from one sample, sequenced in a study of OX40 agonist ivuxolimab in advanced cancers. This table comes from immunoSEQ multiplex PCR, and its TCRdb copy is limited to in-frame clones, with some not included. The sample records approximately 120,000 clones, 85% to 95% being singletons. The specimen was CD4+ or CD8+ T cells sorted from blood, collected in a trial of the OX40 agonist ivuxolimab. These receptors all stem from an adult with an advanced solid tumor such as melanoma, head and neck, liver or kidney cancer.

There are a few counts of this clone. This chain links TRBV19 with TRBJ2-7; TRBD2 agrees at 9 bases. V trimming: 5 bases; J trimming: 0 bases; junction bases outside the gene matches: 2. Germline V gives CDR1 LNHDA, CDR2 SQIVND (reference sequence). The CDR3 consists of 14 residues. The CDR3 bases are TGTGCCAGTAGTTTAGCGGGAGCCTCCTACGAGCAGTACTTC. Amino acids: CASSLAGASYEQYF.

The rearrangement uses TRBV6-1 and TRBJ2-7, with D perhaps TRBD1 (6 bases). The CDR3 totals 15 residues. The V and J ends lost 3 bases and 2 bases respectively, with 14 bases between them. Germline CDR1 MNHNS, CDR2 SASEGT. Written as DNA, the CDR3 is TGTGCCAGCAGTGAGCCCGGACAGTTACCCTACGAGCAGTACTTC. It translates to CASSEPGQLPYEQYF.

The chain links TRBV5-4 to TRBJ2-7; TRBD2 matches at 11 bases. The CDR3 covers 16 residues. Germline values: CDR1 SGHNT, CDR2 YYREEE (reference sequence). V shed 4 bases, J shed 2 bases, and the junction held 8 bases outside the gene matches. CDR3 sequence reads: CASSTASSGRAYEQYF. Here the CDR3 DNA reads TGTGCCAGCAGCACCGCTAGTAGCGGGAGGGCCTACGAGCAGTACTTC.

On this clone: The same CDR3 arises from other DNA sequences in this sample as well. The CDR3 reads CASSPRGETYEQYF. In nucleotides, the CDR3 is TGTGCCAGCTCACCACGGGGGGAAACCTACGAGCAGTACTTC. This chain uses TRBV18 with TRBJ2-7; D is possibly TRBD2 (6 bases). Germline V lookup: CDR1 KGHSH, CDR2 LQKENI. V shed 1 base and J shed 2 bases, with 9 bases lying between them. There are 14 residues in the CDR3.

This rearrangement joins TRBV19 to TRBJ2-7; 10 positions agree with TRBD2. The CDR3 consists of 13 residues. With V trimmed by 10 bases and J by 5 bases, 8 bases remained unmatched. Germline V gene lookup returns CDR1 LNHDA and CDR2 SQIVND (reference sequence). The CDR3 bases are TGTGCCACCAGGGCTAGCGGGAGCAACGAGCAGTACTTC. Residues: CATRASGSNEQYF.

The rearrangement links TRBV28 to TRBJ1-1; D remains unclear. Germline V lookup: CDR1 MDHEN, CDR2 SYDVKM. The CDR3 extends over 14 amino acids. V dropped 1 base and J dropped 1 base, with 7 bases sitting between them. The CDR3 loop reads CASSLSTSNTEAFF. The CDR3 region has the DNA TGTGCCAGCAGTTTATCCACATCGAACACTGAAGCTTTCTTT.

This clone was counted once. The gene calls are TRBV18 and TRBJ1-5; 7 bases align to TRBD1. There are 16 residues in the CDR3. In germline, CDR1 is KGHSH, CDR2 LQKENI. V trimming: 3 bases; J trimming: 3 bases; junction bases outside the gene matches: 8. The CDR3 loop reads CASSPRDSPYNQPQHF. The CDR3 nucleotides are TGTGCCAGCTCACCCAGGGACAGCCCCTACAATCAGCCCCAGCATTTT. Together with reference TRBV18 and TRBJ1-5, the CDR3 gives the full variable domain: NAGVMQNPRHLVRRRGQEARLRCSPMKGHSHVYWYRQLPEEGLKFMVYLQKENIIDESGMPKERFSAEFPKEGPSILRIQQVVRGDSAAYFCASSPRDSPYNQPQHFGDGTRLSIL.

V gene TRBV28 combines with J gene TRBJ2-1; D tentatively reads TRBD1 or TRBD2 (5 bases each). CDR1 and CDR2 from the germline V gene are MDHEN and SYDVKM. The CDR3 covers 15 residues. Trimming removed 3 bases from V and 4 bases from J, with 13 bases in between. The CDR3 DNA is TGTGCCAGCAGTTTGTCGGGGACCTTATACAATGAGCAGTTCTTC. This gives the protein CASSLSGTLYNEQFF.

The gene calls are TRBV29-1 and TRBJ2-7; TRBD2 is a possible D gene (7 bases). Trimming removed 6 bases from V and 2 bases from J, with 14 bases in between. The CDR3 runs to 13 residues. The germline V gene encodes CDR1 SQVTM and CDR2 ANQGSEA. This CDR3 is CSVRGGDTYEQYF. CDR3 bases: TGCAGCGTGAGGGGAGGGGACACCTACGAGCAGTACTTC.

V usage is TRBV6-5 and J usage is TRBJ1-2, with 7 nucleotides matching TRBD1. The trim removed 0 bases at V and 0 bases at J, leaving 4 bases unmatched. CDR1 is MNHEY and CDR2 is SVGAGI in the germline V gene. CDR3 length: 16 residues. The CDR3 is CASSYSTGSANYGYTF. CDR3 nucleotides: TGTGCCAGCAGTTACTCGACAGGGTCCGCTAACTATGGCTACACCTTC.

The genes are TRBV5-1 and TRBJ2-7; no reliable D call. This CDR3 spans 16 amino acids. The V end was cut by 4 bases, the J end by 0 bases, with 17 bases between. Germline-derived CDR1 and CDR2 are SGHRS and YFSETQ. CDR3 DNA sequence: TGCGCCAGCAGCCGCGATGGGCCCGGAATCTCCTACGAGCAGTACTTC. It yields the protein CASSRDGPGISYEQYF.

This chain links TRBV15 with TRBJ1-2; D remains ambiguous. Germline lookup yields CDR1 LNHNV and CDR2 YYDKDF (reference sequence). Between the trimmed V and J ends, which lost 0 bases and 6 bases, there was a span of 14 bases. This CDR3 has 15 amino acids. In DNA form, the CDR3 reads TGTGCCACCAGCAGAGATGGGCAGCCACGGGATGGCTACACCTTC. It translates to CATSRDGQPRDGYTF.

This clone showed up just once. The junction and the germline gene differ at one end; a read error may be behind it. CDR3 coding DNA: TGTGCCAGCTCTCCACGGGACAGGGACTATGGCTACACCTTC. This codes for CASSPRDRDYGYTF. The V call is TRBV18, the J call TRBJ1-2; 9 positions match TRBD1. This CDR3 has 14 amino acids. Germline V gene sequence: CDR1 KGHSH, CDR2 LQKENI.

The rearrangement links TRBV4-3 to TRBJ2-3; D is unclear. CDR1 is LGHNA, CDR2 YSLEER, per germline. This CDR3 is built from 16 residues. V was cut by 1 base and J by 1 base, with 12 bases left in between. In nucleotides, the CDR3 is TGCGCCAGCAGCCAAGTTTTAGGTGTTGGCACAGATACGCAGTATTTT. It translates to CASSQVLGVGTDTQYF.

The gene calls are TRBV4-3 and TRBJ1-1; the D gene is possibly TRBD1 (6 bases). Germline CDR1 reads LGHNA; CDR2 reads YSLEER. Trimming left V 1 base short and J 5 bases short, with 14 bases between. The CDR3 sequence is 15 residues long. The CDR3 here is CASSQGEQGGTEAFF. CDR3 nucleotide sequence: TGCGCCAGCAGCCAAGGGGAACAAGGGGGAACTGAAGCTTTCTTT.

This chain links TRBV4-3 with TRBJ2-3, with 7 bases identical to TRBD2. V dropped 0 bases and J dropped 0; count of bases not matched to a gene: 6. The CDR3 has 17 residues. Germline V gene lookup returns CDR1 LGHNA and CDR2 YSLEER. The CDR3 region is CASSQDWLAASTDTQYF. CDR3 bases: TGCGCCAGCAGCCAAGATTGGCTAGCGGCTAGCACAGATACGCAGTATTTT.

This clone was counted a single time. The CDR3 reads CATSRDGQARGDDGHTF. The CDR3 DNA sequence: TGTGCCACCAGCAGAGATGGCCAGGCACGCGGAGACGACGGTCACACCTTC. The V gene is TRBV15, the J gene TRBJ1-2; D remains unclear. The germline V gene encodes CDR1 LNHNV and CDR2 YYDKDF (reference sequence). The CDR3 loop spans 17 amino acids. The V gene lost 0 bases and the J gene lost 12 bases, with 26 bases spanning the gap.

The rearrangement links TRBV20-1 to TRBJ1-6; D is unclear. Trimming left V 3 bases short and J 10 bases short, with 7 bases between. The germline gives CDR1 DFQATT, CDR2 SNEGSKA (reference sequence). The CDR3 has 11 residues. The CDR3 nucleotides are TGCAGTGCTAGCCGTAACTCACCCCTCCACTTT. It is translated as CSASRNSPLHF.

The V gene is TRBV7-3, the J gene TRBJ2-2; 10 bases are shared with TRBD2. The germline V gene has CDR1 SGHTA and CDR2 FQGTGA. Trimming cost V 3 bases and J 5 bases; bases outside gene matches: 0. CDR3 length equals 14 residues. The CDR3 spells CASSLTSGTGELFF. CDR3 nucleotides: TGTGCCAGCAGCTTGACTAGCGGGACCGGGGAGCTGTTTTTT.

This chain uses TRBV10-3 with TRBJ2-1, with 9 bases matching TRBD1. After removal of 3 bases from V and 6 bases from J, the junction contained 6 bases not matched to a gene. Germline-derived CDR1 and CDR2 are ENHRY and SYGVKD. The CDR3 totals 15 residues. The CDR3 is CAISDIGTGINEQFF. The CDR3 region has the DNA TGTGCCATCAGTGATATCGGGACAGGGATCAATGAGCAGTTCTTC.

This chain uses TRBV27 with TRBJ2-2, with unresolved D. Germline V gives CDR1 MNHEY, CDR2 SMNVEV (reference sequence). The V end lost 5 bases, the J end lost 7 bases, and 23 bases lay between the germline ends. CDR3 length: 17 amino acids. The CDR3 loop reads CASSPLAVEFIGGELFF. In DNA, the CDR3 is TGTGCCAGCAGTCCCCTCGCGGTTGAGTTTATTGGCGGGGAGCTGTTTTTT.

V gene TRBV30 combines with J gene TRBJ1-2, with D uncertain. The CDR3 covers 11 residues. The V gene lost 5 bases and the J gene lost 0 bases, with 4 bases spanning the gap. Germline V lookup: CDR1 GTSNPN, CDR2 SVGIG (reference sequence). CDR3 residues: CAWSSNYGYTF. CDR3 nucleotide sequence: TGTGCCTGGTCTTCTAACTATGGCTACACCTTC.

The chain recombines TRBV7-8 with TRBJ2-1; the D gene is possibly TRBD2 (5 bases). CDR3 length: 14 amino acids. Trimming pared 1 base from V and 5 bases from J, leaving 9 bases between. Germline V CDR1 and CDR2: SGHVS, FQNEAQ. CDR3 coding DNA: TGTGCCAGCAGCTTAGAGGGAGTCGACAATGAGCAGTTCTTC. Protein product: CASSLEGVDNEQFF.

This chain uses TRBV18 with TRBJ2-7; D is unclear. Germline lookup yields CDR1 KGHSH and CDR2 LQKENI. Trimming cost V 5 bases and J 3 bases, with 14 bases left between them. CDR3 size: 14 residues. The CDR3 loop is CASSSGPQYYEQYF. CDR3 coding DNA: TGTGCCAGCTCATCTGGGCCGCAATACTACGAGCAGTACTTC.

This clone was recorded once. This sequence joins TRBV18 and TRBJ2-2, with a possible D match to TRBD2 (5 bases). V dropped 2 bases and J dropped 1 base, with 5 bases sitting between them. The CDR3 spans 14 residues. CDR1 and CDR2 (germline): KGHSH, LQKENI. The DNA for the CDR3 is TGTGCCAGCTCACCAGGACTGAACACCGGGGAGCTGTTTTTT. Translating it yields CASSPGLNTGELFF. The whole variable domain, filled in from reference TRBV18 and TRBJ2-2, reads NAGVMQNPRHLVRRRGQEARLRCSPMKGHSHVYWYRQLPEEGLKFMVYLQKENIIDESGMPKERFSAEFPKEGPSILRIQQVVRGDSAAYFCASSPGLNTGELFFGEGSRLTVL.

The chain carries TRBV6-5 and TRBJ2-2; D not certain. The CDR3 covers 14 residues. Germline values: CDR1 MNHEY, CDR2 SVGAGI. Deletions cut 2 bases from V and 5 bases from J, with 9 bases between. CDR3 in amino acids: CASSYRRLTGELFF. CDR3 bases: TGTGCCAGCAGTTACCGAAGACTGACCGGGGAGCTGTTTTTT.

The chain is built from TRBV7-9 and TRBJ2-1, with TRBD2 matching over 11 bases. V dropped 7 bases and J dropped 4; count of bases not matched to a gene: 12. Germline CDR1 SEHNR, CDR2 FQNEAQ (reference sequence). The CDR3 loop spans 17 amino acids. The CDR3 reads CASTLRLAGGSYNEQFF. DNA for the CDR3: TGTGCCAGCACCCTCCGGCTAGCGGGAGGATCTTACAATGAGCAGTTCTTC.

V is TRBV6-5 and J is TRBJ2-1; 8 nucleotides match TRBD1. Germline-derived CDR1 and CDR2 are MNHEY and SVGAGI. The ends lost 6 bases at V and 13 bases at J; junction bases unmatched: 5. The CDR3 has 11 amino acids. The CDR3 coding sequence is TGTGCCAGCAGCCGCCAGGGGGCTCAGTTCTTC. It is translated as CASSRQGAQFF.

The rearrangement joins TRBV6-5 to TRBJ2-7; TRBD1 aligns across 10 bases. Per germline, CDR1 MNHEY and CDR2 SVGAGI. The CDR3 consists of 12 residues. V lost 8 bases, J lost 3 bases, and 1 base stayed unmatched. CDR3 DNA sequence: TGTGCCAGCGGGACAGGGGTCTACGAGCAGTACTTC. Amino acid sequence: CASGTGVYEQYF.

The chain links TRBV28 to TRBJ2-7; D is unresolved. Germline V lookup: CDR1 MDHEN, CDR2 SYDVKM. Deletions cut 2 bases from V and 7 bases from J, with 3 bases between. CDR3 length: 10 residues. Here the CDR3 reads CASSLGEQYF. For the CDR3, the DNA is TGTGCCAGCAGTTTAGGGGAGCAGTACTTC.